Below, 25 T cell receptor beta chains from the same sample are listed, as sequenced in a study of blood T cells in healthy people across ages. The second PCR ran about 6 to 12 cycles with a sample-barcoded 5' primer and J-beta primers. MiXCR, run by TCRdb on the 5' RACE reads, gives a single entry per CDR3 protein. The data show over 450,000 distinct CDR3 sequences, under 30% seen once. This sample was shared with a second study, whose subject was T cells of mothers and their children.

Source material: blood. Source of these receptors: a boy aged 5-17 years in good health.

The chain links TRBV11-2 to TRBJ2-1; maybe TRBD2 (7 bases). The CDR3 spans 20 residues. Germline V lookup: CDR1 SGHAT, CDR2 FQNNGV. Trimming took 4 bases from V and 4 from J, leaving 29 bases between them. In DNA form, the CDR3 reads TGTGCCAGCAGCTCCTCCCCGTGGGGGGGGGCAAGGAGTTTATACAATGAGCAGTTCTTC. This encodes CASSSSPWGGARSLYNEQFF.

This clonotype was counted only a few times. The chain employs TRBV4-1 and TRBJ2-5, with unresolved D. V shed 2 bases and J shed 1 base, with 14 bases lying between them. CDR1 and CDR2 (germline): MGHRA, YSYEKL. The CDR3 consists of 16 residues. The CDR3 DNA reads TGCGCCAGCAGCCAACTCCTCCTGACCGTCCAAGAGACCCAGTACTTC. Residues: CASSQLLLTVQETQYF.

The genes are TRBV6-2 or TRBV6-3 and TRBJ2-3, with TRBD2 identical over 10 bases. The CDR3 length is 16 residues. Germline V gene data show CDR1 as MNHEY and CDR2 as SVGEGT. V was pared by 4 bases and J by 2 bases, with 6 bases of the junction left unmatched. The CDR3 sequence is CASSSPTSGPTDTQYF. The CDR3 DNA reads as TGTGCCAGCAGTTCCCCGACTAGCGGGCCCACAGATACGCAGTATTTT.

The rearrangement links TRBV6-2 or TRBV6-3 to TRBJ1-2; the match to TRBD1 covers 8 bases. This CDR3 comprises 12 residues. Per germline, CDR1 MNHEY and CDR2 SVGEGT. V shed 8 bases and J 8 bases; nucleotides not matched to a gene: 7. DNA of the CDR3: TGTGCCAGCGGGGACAGGTTCTTCGGCTACACCTTC. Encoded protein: CASGDRFFGYTF.

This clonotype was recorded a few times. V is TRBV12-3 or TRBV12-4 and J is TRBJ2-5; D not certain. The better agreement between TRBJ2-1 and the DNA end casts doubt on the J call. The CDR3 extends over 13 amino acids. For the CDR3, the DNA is TGTGCCAGCAGTCTAGTAGTAGTGAATGAGCAGTTCTTC. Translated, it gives CASSLVVVNEQFF.

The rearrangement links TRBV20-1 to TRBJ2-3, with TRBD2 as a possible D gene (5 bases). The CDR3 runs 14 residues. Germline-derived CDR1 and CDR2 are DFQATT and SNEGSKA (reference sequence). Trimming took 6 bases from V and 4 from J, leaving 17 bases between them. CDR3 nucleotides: TGCAGTGCCTCCCTAAGCGGAGGTCCAGATACGCAGTATTTT. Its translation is CSASLSGGPDTQYF.

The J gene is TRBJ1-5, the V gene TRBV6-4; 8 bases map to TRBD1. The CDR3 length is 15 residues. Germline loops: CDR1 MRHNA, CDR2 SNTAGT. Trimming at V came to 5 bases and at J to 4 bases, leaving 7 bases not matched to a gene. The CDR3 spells CASSLSGQANQPQHF. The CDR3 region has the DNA TGTGCCAGCAGTCTTTCGGGACAGGCAAATCAGCCCCAGCATTTT.

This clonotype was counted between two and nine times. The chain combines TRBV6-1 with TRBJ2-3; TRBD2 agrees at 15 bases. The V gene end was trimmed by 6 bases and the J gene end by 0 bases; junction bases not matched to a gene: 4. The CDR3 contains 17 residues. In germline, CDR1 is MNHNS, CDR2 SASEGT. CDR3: CASRVGLAGGSTDTQYF. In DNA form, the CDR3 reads TGTGCCAGCAGGGTCGGACTAGCGGGAGGGAGCACAGATACGCAGTATTTT.

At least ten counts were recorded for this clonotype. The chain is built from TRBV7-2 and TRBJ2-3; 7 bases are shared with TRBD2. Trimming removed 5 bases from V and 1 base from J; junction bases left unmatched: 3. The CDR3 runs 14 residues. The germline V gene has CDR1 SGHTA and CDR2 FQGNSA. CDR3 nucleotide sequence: TGTGCCAGCAGCCGGACTAGGGGCACAGATACGCAGTATTTT. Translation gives CASSRTRGTDTQYF.

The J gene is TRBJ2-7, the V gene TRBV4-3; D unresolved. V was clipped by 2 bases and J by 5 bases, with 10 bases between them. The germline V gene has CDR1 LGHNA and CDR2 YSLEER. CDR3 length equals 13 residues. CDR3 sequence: CASSQRTWDEQYF. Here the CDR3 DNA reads TGCGCCAGCAGCCAACGTACCTGGGACGAGCAGTACTTC.

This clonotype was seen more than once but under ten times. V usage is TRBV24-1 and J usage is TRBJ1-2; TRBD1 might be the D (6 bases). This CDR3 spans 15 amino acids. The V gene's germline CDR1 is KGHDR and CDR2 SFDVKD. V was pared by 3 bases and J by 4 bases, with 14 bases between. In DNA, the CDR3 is TGTGCCACCAGTGATATCCCAGGGGACCTCTATGGCTACACCTTC. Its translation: CATSDIPGDLYGYTF.

Here the CDR3 DNA reads TGTGCCAGCAGTTTCGGGTCTAGGAGCACTGAAGCTTTCTTT. Encoded protein: CASSFGSRSTEAFF. V is TRBV12-3 or TRBV12-4 and J is TRBJ1-1; D not resolved. The CDR3 is 14 residues long. V was trimmed by 3 bases and J by 4 bases, leaving 12 bases between them.

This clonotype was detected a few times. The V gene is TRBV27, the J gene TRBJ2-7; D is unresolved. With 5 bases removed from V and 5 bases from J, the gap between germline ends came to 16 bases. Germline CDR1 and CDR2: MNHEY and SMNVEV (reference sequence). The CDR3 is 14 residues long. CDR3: CASSPVGLVDEQYF. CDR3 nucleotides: TGTGCCAGCAGTCCGGTAGGTCTAGTTGACGAGCAGTACTTC.

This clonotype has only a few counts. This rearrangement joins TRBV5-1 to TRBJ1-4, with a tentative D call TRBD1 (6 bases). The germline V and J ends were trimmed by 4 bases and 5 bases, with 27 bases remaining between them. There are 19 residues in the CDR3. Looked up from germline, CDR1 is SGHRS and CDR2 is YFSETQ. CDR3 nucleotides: TGCGCCAGCAGCCCCTCCGGGACACCACTCTCGAGGCGAAATGAAAAACTGTTTTTT. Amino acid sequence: CASSPSGTPLSRRNEKLFF.

In DNA form, the CDR3 reads TGCAGTGCTAGAGGGCACCTAACTAGCGGGGGGACCTACGAGCAGTACTTC. It translates to CSARGHLTSGGTYEQYF. The chain carries TRBV20-1 and TRBJ2-5; 12 bases are shared with TRBD2. The J call may be faulty, since TRBJ2-7 better matches the DNA end. The CDR3 length is 17 residues. From germline, CDR1 is DFQATT and CDR2 SNEGSKA (reference sequence).

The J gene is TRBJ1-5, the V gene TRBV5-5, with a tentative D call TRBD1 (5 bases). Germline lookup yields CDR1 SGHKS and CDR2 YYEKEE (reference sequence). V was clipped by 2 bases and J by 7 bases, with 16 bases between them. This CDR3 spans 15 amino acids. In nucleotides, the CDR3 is TGTGCCAGCAGCTTCGAGGGAGGGGCCTGGCAGCCCCAGCATTTT. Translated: CASSFEGGAWQPQHF.

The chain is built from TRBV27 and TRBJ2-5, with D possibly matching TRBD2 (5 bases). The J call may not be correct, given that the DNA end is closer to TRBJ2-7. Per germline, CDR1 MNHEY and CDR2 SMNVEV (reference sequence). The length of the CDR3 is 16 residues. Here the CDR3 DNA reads TGTGCCAGCAGTTTATCGTATCTTGTGCGGGCCTACGAGCAGTACTTC. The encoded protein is CASSLSYLVRAYEQYF.

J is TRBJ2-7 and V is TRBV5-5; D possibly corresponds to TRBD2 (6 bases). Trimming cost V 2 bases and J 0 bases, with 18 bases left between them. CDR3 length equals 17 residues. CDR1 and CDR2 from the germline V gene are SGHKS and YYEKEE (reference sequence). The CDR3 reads CASSFGGSVNLSYEQYF. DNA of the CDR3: TGTGCCAGCAGCTTCGGAGGGTCGGTTAACCTCTCCTACGAGCAGTACTTC.

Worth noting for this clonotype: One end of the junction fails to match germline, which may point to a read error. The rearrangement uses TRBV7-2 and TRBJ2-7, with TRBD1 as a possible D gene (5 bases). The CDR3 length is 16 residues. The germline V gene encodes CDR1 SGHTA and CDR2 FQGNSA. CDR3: CASSLDGHLFSYGQYF. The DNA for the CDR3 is TGTGCCAGCAGCTTAGATGGACATCTATTCTCCTACGGGCAGTACTTC.

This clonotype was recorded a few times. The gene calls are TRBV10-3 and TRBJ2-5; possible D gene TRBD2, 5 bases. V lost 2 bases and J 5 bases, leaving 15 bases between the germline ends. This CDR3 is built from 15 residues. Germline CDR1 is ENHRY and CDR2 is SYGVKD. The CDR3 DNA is TGTGCCATCAGTGAGCCTTTAGGGAGCGAGGAGACCCAGTACTTC. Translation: CAISEPLGSEETQYF.

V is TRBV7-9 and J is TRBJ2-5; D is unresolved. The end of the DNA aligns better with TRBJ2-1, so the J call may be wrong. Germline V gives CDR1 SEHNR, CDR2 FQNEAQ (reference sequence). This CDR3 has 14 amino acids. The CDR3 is CASSDRAFSNEQFF. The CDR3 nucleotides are TGTGCCAGCAGCGATCGGGCCTTCTCCAATGAGCAGTTCTTC.

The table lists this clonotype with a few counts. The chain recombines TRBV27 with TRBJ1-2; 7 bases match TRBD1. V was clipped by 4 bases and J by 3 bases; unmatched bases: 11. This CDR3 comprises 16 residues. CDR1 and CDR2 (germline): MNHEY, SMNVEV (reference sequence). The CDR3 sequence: CASSSTARGLYYGYTF. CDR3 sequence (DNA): TGTGCCAGCAGTTCTACGGCCAGGGGGTTGTACTATGGCTACACCTTC.

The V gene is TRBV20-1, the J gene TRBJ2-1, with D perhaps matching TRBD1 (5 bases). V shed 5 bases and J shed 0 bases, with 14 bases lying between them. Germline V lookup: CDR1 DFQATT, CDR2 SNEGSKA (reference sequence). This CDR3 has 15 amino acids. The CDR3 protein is CSALSGLSSYNEQFF. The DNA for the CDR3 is TGCAGTGCTCTTTCAGGGTTGAGCTCCTACAATGAGCAGTTCTTC.

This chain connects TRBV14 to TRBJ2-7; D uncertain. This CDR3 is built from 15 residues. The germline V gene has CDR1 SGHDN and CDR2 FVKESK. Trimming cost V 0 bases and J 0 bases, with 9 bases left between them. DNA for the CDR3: TGTGCCAGCAGCCAAGATTGGCCGAGCTCCTACGAGCAGTACTTC. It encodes CASSQDWPSSYEQYF.

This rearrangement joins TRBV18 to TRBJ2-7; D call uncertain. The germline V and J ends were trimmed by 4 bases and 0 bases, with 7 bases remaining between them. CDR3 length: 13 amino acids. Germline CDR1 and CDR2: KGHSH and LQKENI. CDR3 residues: CASSHSLSYEQYF. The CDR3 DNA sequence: TGTGCCAGCTCACACAGTCTCTCCTACGAGCAGTACTTC.